Sequencing of this TCR beta chain was carried out in a study of blood T cell repertoires in COVID-19. Study details: Samples representing acute and convalescent COVID-19 were sourced from the United States, Italy and Spain. Nucleic acid was either cDNA or gDNA, and it came from T cells, B-cell-depleted T cells, or PBMCs.

The data were produced by immunoSEQ multiplex PCR, yet TCRdb's version contains in-frame clones alone and is incomplete. The data contain 300,000 to 400,000 clones, approximately 90% of them singletons. The CDR3 spans 17 residues. Sequenced: PBMCs or T cells enriched from blood (not recorded which). J is TRBJ2-7 and V is TRBV21-1; TRBD1, as called in the table, went unchecked against the DNA. TRBV21-1 corresponds to a pseudogene. The receptor was isolated from a young woman with acute COVID-19. CDR3 residues: CASSKKVTGTGVREQYF. CDR3 DNA: TGTGCCAGCAGCAAAAAGGTTACCGGGACAGGGGTCAGAGAGCAGTACTTC.